This T cell receptor (beta chain) was profiled in a study of Graves' ophthalmopathy and Graves' hyperthyroidism. Findings and caveats of the study: Also, most clonotypes expanded in the thyroid above 0.001 frequency appeared in blood. Ophthalmopathy progression predictions by the model showed 72.22% specificity and about 70% sensitivity. Discriminating ophthalmopathy from stable hyperthyroidism, a 13-signature model attained a sensitivity of 85% to 90% and a specificity of around 83%.

With respect to this clonotype: Its antigen is still unknown.

The TCR beta CDR3 regions underwent amplification from RNA transcripts. HTBI primers served in a first-round RT-PCR, which a second-round multiplex PCR followed. TCRdb itself ran the multiplex PCR reads through MiXCR, one entry per CDR3 protein. The sample includes over 150,000 distinct CDR3 sequences, approximately 40% of them seen just once. Isolation of PBMCs was performed using 8 to 10 ml of fresh peripheral blood. The CDR3 loop spans 15 amino acids. The V end was cut by 7 bases, the J end by 6 bases, with 21 bases between. The germline CDR1 and CDR2 sequences are MDHEN and SYDVKM. The gene calls are TRBV28 and TRBJ1-1; D gene ambiguous. The TCR was taken from a middle-aged woman with Graves' ophthalmopathy. The sequenced material came from peripheral blood. The CDR3 here is CASMGSKARIAEAFF. In nucleotides, the CDR3 is TGTGCCAGCATGGGGTCAAAGGCCAGGATTGCTGAAGCTTTCTTT.